The 27 T cell receptor beta chains below all came from one sample that was sequenced in a study of T cells in Graves' hyperthyroidism and ophthalmopathy. Authors of the study amplified TCR beta CDR3 regions from RNA transcripts. The HTBI primer set drove a first-round RT-PCR of the TCR CDR3. TCRdb used MiXCR to reprocess the multiplex PCR reads, holding one entry per CDR3 protein. The sample carries roughly 510,000 distinct CDR3 sequences, 35% to 50% recorded once. Sequencing was done on a sample of peripheral blood or thyroid tissue (not recorded which). The source of these receptors is an adult woman with Graves' disease, either hyperthyroidism or ophthalmopathy (not recorded which).

This clonotype was recorded many times. V and J are TRBV6-1 and TRBJ2-7, with a possible D match to TRBD2 (6 bases). The germline V gene has CDR1 MNHNS and CDR2 SASEGT. The CDR3 is made up of 11 amino acids. Trimming stripped 4 bases from V and 6 bases from J, with 7 bases between. The DNA of the CDR3 is TGTGCCAGCAGTGGAGCGGGCGAGCAGTACTTC. This codes for CASSGAGEQYF.

CDR3 protein: CSVVSGSAEAFF. The CDR3 region has the DNA TGCAGCGTTGTATCGGGGTCCGCTGAAGCTTTCTTT. The rearrangement joins TRBV29-1 to TRBJ1-1; D gene ambiguous. Germline V CDR1 and CDR2: SQVTM, ANQGSEA. V was clipped by 4 bases and J by 6 bases, with 12 bases between them. This CDR3 contains 12 residues.

This clonotype has more than one count but fewer than ten. Just one base apart from a much larger clone, this may be a read error. V is TRBV14 and J is TRBJ2-2; D is perhaps TRBD2 (5 bases). V was trimmed by 3 bases and J by 6 bases, leaving 17 bases between them. CDR1 and CDR2 from the germline V gene are SGHDN and FVKESK. The CDR3 contains 16 residues. CDR3 loop: CASSHGRRVHAGELFF. The CDR3 DNA follows: TGTGCCAGCAGCCATGGAAGGCGGGTACACGCCGGGGAGCTGTTTTTT. The full variable domain, with the rest looked up from reference TRBV14 and TRBJ2-2, is EAGVTQFPSHSVIEKGQTVTLRCDPISGHDNLYWYRRVMGKEIKFLLHFVKESKQDESGMPNNRFLAERTGGTYSTLKVQPAELEDSGVYFCASSHGRRVHAGELFFGEGSRLTVL.

The chain has TRBV6-5 and TRBJ2-3, with D perhaps matching TRBD2 (5 bases). This CDR3 has 14 amino acids. V lost 2 bases to trimming and J lost 7 bases, with 13 bases between them. The germline V gene encodes CDR1 MNHEY and CDR2 SVGAGI. As DNA, the CDR3 is TGTGCCAGCAGTTACGCCAGCGGAGTGAATACGCAGTATTTT. Translation: CASSYASGVNTQYF.

The J gene is TRBJ2-5, the V gene TRBV20-1; D is uncertain. There are 13 residues in the CDR3. Germline CDR1 DFQATT, CDR2 SNEGSKA (reference sequence). The V end was cut by 2 bases, the J end by 9 bases, with 16 bases between. The CDR3 nucleotides are TGCAGTGCTAGACAGCATAGCAATCAGCCCCAGTACTTC. Residues: CSARQHSNQPQYF.

The chain employs TRBV10-3 and TRBJ1-3; perhaps TRBD1 as D (5 bases). This CDR3 region has 16 residues. CDR1 and CDR2 from the germline V gene are ENHRY and SYGVKD. The V gene lost 2 bases and the J gene lost 0 bases, with 11 bases spanning the gap. The CDR3 nucleotides are TGTGCCATCAGTGAGAGGGGCAGGAGCTCTGGAAACACCATATATTTT. Its translation: CAISERGRSSGNTIYF.

This clonotype occurred once. The genes are TRBV5-1 and TRBJ2-5; tentatively, D is TRBD1 or TRBD2 (5 bases each). Trimming stripped 1 base from V and 5 bases from J, with 15 bases between. CDR1 and CDR2 from the germline V gene are SGHRS and YFSETQ. The CDR3 is 15 amino acids. CDR3: CASSLRGTDGETQYF. The CDR3 region has the DNA TGCGCCAGCAGCTTGCGTGGGACGGACGGCGAGACCCAGTACTTC.

This clonotype was observed many times. The chain joins TRBV7-3 to TRBJ2-2; 9 bases are a match to TRBD2. The CDR3 sequence is 18 residues long. Germline V CDR1 and CDR2: SGHTA, FQGTGA. V was clipped by 1 base and J by 0 bases; unmatched bases: 6. CDR3 in amino acids: CASSLKPAGGSNTGELFF. DNA of the CDR3: TGTGCCAGCAGCTTAAAGCCTGCGGGAGGGTCGAACACCGGGGAGCTGTTTTTT.

The chain employs TRBV20-1 and TRBJ2-3; a weak D match, TRBD1 (6 bases). The V end lost 3 bases, the J end lost 4 bases, and 17 bases lay between the germline ends. There are 15 residues in the CDR3. Germline V gene lookup returns CDR1 DFQATT and CDR2 SNEGSKA (reference sequence). This CDR3 is CSARIQGIRADTQYF. The CDR3 DNA follows: TGCAGTGCTAGGATACAGGGTATAAGGGCAGATACGCAGTATTTT.

V is TRBV7-2 and J is TRBJ2-7, with a possible D match to TRBD2 (6 bases). The V end lost 1 base, the J end lost 2 bases, and 15 bases lay between the germline ends. The CDR3 runs 16 residues. Germline loops: CDR1 SGHTA, CDR2 FQGNSA. The CDR3 reads CASSLVGGGITYEQYF. The CDR3 nucleotides are TGTGCCAGCAGCTTAGTGGGTGGCGGGATTACCTACGAGCAGTACTTC.

The V call is TRBV20-1, the J call TRBJ1-3; perhaps TRBD1 as D (5 bases). Germline-derived CDR1 and CDR2 are DFQATT and SNEGSKA (reference sequence). The CDR3 sequence is 14 residues long. Trimming took off 1 base at V and 6 bases at J, with 13 bases between the two ends. The CDR3: CSARVGTEKNTIYF. The CDR3 region has the DNA TGCAGTGCTAGAGTCGGGACGGAGAAAAACACCATATATTTT.

This clonotype has a handful of counts. Germline and junction disagree at one end, which may indicate a read error. The gene calls are TRBV9 and TRBJ2-2; unclear D gene. The CDR3 contains 10 residues. Germline V gene sequence: CDR1 SGDLS, CDR2 YYNGEE. In nucleotides, the CDR3 is TGTGCCAGCAGTGTAGGGGAGCTGTTTTTT. Translating gives CASSVGELFF.

This clonotype was counted between two and nine times. This rearrangement joins TRBV29-1 to TRBJ1-6; D is undetermined. The CDR3 is 13 residues long. V lost 4 bases to trimming and J lost 4 bases, with 8 bases between them. Germline V CDR1 and CDR2: SQVTM, ANQGSEA. The CDR3 spells CSVAQSYNSPLHF. In nucleotides, the CDR3 is TGCAGCGTTGCCCAGAGTTATAATTCACCCCTCCACTTT.

V is TRBV20-1 and J is TRBJ2-5, with D possibly being TRBD1 (5 bases). V was clipped by 3 bases and J by 2 bases, with 13 bases between them. The length of the CDR3 is 14 residues. The germline V gene encodes CDR1 DFQATT and CDR2 SNEGSKA (reference sequence). The CDR3 is CSARTANLQETQYF. The CDR3 DNA follows: TGCAGTGCTAGGACAGCTAACCTACAAGAGACCCAGTACTTC.

The chain joins TRBV28 to TRBJ2-7, with D tentatively TRBD1 (6 bases). The germline gives CDR1 MDHEN, CDR2 SYDVKM. This CDR3 contains 13 residues. V was clipped by 7 bases and J by 3 bases, with 13 bases between them. The CDR3: CASIGDKIYEQYF. The CDR3 DNA sequence: TGTGCCAGCATAGGGGACAAAATCTACGAGCAGTACTTC.

The V gene is TRBV7-7, the J gene TRBJ2-7; D not resolved. From germline, CDR1 is SSHAT and CDR2 FNYEAQ (reference sequence). The V end was cut by 3 bases, the J end by 1 base, with 19 bases between. CDR3 length: 17 amino acids. Written as DNA, the CDR3 is TGTGCCAGCAGCTTGCCCTTCGGCACAGACCGGTCCTACGAGCAGTACTTC. Translated, it gives CASSLPFGTDRSYEQYF.

The V gene is TRBV2, the J gene TRBJ2-5, with TRBD1 matching 9 bases. The CDR3 runs to 17 residues. The germline CDR1 and CDR2 sequences are SNHLY and FYNNEI. V lost 6 bases, J lost 0 bases, and 11 bases stayed unmatched. The CDR3: CASSLGTGITNQETQYF. The DNA of the CDR3 is TGTGCCAGCAGCCTTGGGACAGGGATCACCAACCAAGAGACCCAGTACTTC. The entire variable domain, with the rest obtained from reference TRBV2 and TRBJ2-5, is as follows: EPEVTQTPSHQVTQMGQEVILRCVPISNHLYFYWYRQILGQKVEFLVSFYNNEISEKSEIFDDQFSVERPDGSNFTLKIRSTKLEDSAMYFCASSLGTGITNQETQYFGPGTRLLVL.

This clonotype was detected once. V gene TRBV7-2 combines with J gene TRBJ1-1; D perhaps matches TRBD1 (5 bases). In germline, CDR1 is SGHTA, CDR2 FQGNSA. Between the trimmed V and J ends, which lost 5 bases and 10 bases, there was a span of 17 bases. The CDR3 is 13 residues long. DNA for the CDR3: TGTGCCAGCAGCCCCGGCATGGAGGGGAGAGCTTTCTTT. This sequence encodes CASSPGMEGRAFF.

This clonotype came up a few times. The CDR3 nucleotides read TGTGCCATCAGTGAGTCTTGGGACAATCAGCCCCAGCATTTT. Translating it yields CAISESWDNQPQHF. The gene calls are TRBV10-3 and TRBJ1-5; D call uncertain. Germline V CDR1 and CDR2: ENHRY, SYGVKD. The CDR3 has 14 residues. V lost 0 bases and J 3 bases, leaving 6 bases between the germline ends.

This clonotype was picked up one time. The genes are TRBV20-1 and TRBJ1-4, with D unresolved. From germline, CDR1 is DFQATT and CDR2 SNEGSKA (reference sequence). The CDR3 is made up of 9 amino acids. The CDR3 DNA is TGCAGCGCCGAGAGGGAACTGTTTTTT. The encoded protein is CSAERELFF.

The rearrangement links TRBV7-2 to TRBJ2-1, with unresolved D. CDR3 size: 12 residues. Germline V gene lookup returns CDR1 SGHTA and CDR2 FQGNSA. Trimming took off 4 bases at V and 7 bases at J, with 8 bases between the two ends. CDR3 amino acids: CASSSARNEQFF. Here the CDR3 DNA reads TGTGCCAGCAGCTCGGCCCGGAATGAGCAGTTCTTC.

The chain employs TRBV7-9 and TRBJ2-7; TRBD1 might be the D (6 bases). CDR1 and CDR2 from the germline V gene are SEHNR and FQNEAQ (reference sequence). Trimming pared 5 bases from V and 2 bases from J, leaving 10 bases between. The CDR3 covers 13 residues. The CDR3 DNA reads TGTGCCAGCAGCCACCGGGACACCTACGAGCAGTACTTC. Encoded protein: CASSHRDTYEQYF.

This clonotype has a handful of counts. The J gene is TRBJ1-6, the V gene TRBV10-3; perhaps TRBD1 as D (6 bases). V was clipped by 10 bases and J by 5 bases, with 15 bases between them. Looked up from germline, CDR1 is ENHRY and CDR2 is SYGVKD. The CDR3 has 14 residues. This CDR3 is CANSGGTNNSPLHF. DNA of the CDR3: TGTGCCAACTCCGGCGGGACAAATAATTCACCCCTCCACTTT.

The CDR3 spells CSVEGGNVGEQYF. For the CDR3, the DNA is TGCAGCGTTGAAGGGGGAAATGTAGGCGAGCAGTACTTC. The genes are TRBV29-1 and TRBJ2-7; D is unclear. Germline V gene data show CDR1 as SQVTM and CDR2 as ANQGSEA. The CDR3 consists of 13 residues. The germline V and J ends were trimmed by 1 base and 6 bases, with 13 bases remaining between them.

The chain is built from TRBV2 and TRBJ1-5, with 8 bases that match TRBD1. Germline V gene data show CDR1 as SNHLY and CDR2 as FYNNEI. Trimming cost V 3 bases and J 8 bases; bases outside gene matches: 12. The CDR3 runs 16 residues. The CDR3 coding sequence is TGTGCCAGCAGTGAGGAGGTGGGACAGGCATTTGAGCCCCAGCATTTT. Translated: CASSEEVGQAFEPQHF.

The chain is built from TRBV20-1 and TRBJ2-5; D is unclear. This CDR3 is built from 12 residues. With 1 base removed from V and 5 bases from J, the gap between germline ends came to 8 bases. Germline values: CDR1 DFQATT, CDR2 SNEGSKA (reference sequence). The CDR3 DNA is TGCAGTGCTAGAGTCTTGGGGGAGACCCAGTACTTC. Its translation is CSARVLGETQYF.

The chain joins TRBV5-5 to TRBJ2-2; D is unresolved. Germline values: CDR1 SGHKS, CDR2 YYEKEE (reference sequence). V gave up 0 bases and J gave up 2 bases, with 11 bases separating them. The CDR3 loop spans 16 amino acids. The CDR3 DNA reads TGTGCCAGCAGCTTGGATCAGAGAATTAACACCGGGGAGCTGTTTTTT. This sequence encodes CASSLDQRINTGELFF.